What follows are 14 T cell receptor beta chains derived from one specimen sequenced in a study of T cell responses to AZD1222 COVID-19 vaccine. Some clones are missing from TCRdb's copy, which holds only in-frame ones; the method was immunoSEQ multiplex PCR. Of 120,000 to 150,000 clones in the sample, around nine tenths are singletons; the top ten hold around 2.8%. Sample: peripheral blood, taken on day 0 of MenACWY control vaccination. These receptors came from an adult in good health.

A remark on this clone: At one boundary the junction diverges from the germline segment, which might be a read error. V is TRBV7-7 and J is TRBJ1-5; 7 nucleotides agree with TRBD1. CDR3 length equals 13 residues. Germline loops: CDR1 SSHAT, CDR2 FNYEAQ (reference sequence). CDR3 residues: CASSRDRDQPQHF. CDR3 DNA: TGTGCTAGCAGCCGGGACAGAGATCAGCCCCAGCATTTT.

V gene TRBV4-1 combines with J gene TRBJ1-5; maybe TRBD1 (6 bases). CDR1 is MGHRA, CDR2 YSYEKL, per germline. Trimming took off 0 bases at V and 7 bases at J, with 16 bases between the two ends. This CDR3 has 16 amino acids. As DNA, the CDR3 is TGCGCCAGCAGCCAAGAGGGGGCCAAATCGGGACAGCCCCAGCATTTT. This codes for CASSQEGAKSGQPQHF.

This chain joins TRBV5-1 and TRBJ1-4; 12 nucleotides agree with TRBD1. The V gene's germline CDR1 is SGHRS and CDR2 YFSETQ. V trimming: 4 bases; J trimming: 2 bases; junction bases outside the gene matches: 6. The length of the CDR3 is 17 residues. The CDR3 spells CASSRDRGRSTNEKLFF. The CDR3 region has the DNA TGCGCCAGCAGCCGGGACAGGGGGCGATCGACTAATGAAAAACTGTTTTTT.

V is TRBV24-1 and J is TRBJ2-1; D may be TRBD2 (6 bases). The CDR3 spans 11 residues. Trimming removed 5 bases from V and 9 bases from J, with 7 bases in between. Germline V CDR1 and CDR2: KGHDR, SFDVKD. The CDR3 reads CATSGGTEQFF. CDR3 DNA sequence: TGTGCCACCAGTGGCGGGACTGAGCAGTTCTTC.

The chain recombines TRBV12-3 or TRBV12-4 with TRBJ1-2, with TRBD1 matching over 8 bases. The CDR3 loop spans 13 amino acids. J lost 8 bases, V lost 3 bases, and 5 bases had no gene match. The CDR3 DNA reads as TGTGCCAGCAGTTTGACAGGGGCACGCGGCTACACCTTC. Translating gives CASSLTGARGYTF.

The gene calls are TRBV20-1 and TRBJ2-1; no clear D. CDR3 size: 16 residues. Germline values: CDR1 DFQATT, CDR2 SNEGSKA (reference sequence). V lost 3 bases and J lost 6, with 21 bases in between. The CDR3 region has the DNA TGCAGTGCTAGTACCTCTCGGGTGGAGTGGGGCAATGAGCAGTTCTTC. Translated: CSASTSRVEWGNEQFF.

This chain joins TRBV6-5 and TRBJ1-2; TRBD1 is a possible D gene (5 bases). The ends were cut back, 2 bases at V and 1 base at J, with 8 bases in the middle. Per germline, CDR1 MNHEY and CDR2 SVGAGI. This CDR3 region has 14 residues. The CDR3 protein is CASSYGGNNYGYTF. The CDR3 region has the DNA TGTGCCAGCAGTTACGGGGGAAATAACTATGGCTACACCTTC.

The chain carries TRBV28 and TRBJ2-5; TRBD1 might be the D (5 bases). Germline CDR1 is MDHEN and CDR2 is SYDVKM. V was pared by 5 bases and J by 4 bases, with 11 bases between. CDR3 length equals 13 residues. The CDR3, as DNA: TGTGCCAGCAGTGGTTCAGGGCGAGAGACCCAGTACTTC. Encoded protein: CASSGSGRETQYF.

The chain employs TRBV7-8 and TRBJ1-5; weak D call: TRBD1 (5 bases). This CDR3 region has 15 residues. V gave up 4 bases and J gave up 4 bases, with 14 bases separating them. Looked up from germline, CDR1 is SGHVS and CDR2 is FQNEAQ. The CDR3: CASSWGGTENQPQHF. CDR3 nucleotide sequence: TGTGCCAGCAGCTGGGGCGGGACCGAGAATCAGCCCCAGCATTTT.

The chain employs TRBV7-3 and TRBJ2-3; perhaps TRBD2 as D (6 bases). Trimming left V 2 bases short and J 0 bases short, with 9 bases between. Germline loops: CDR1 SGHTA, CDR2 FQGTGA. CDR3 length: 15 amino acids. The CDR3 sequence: CASSLAGLSTDTQYF. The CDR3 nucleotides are TGTGCCAGCAGCTTAGCGGGACTGAGCACAGATACGCAGTATTTT.

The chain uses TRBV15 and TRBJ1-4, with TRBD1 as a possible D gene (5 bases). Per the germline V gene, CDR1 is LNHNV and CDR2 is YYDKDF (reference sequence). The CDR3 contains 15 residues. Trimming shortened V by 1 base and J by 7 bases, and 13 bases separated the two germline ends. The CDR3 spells CATSRVARAVEKLFF. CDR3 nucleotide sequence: TGTGCCACCAGCAGAGTTGCCAGGGCCGTTGAAAAACTGTTTTTT.

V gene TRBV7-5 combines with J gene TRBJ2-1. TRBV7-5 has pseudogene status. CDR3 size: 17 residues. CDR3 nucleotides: TGTGTCAGAAGTCACTCATCCCGGACCCCGACCTACAATGAGCAGTTCTTC. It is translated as CVRSHSSRTPTYNEQFF.

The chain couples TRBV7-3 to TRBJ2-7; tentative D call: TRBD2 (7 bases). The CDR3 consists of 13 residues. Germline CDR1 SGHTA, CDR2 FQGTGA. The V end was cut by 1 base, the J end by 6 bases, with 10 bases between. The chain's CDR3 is CASSLKGGSEQYF. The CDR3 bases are TGTGCCAGCAGCTTAAAGGGGGGGAGCGAGCAGTACTTC.

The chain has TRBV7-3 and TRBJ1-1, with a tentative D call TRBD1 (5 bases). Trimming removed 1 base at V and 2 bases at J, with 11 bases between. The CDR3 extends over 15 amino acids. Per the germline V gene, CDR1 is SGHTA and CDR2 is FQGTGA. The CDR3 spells CASSLMGVINTEAFF. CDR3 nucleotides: TGTGCCAGCAGCTTAATGGGGGTTATCAACACTGAAGCTTTCTTT.